This T cell receptor (beta chain) came from a study of radiotherapy plus CTLA-4 blockade in lung cancer. Background on the study: 15% to 20% of patients responded objectively, and about 33% achieved disease control.

This clone was recorded a few times. Its target is unknown. V was trimmed by 4 bases and J by 0 bases, leaving 19 bases between them. The CDR3 has 19 residues. Looked up from germline, CDR1 is SGHTA and CDR2 is FQGNSA. General study findings and limits: Best predicting response, reportedly, were early blood T cell clone dynamics, with interferon-beta. Peripheral blood showed expansion of tumor-derived TCR clones after radiotherapy and ipilimumab.

People whose metastatic non-small-cell lung cancer was chemo-refractory got focal radiation along with CTLA-4 blockade by ipilimumab. Libraries were prepared by immunoSEQ multiplex PCR; TCRdb keeps only in-frame clonotypes and omits some of them. The sample yields 40,000 to 50,000 clones, roughly 70% seen once. The sequencing here drew on peripheral blood, taken from a patient treated with radiotherapy plus ipilimumab. The sequence was obtained from a human donor with non-small cell lung cancer who had stable disease on radiotherapy plus ipilimumab. The chain uses TRBV7-2 and TRBJ1-6, with D possibly matching TRBD1 (6 bases). The CDR3: CASSSSKQGLSSYNSPLHF. In DNA, the CDR3 is TGTGCCAGCAGCTCGTCGAAACAGGGCTTGAGCTCCTATAATTCACCCCTCCACTTT.